This T cell receptor (beta chain) was retrieved from a study of identical twins (dated by TCRdb to the mid-2010s). With respect to the entire study: TCR alpha and beta repertoires from monozygotic twins, unrelated adults of various ages and cord blood were deep-sequenced to test whether fetal clonotypes persist. To rule out contamination, replicate twin experiments were performed at different times with different library preparation protocols.

Findings and caveats that apply to the study as a whole: Compared with coincidental sharing between unrelated individuals, out-of-frame TCR alpha sequences shared between twins had an excess of sequences with low generation probability. Because the same donors could not be followed over many years, conclusions were based on cross-sectional statistical analysis. In beta out-of-frame sequences, excess twin sharing was weaker, because having fewer shared sequences lowered the signal-to-noise ratio. Invariant T cells such as MAIT and iNKT could partly confound zero-insertion analyses, although diverse VJ usage argued against such confounding for most clonotypes. Fewer insertions were carried by abundant cord blood beta clonotypes, a similar but weaker trend appeared in young adult naive repertoires, and no such trend appeared in memory repertoires. Recombination models systematically underestimated out-of-frame TCR alpha sharing in monozygotic twins but agreed with sharing between unrelated individuals.

Note on this clonotype: This receptor's antigen is unknown. No clone much larger than this one lies a single base away; base qualities are absent.

Every donor was a healthy Caucasian. Three pairs of female monozygotic twins, all aged about 18 to 29 years, were included in the twin cohort. Peripheral blood mononuclear cells were the source from which RNA for the TCR libraries was isolated. The CDR3 has 14 amino acids, counting the end cysteine and phenylalanine. Left in the record is the CDR3 DNA by itself, 42 bases read in frame from the first base. V loses 6 bases, J loses 1 base, and the germline ends lie 11 bases apart. Reading the germline V gene (reference sequence) gives CDR1 SEHNR and CDR2 FQNEAQ. Libraries were made using 5' RACE. TCRdb lists the instrument as Illumina HiSeq 2000. Template switching added a universal primer binding site, and the final cDNA carried a unique molecular identifier that allowed TCR cDNA molecules to be counted accurately. Specific primers in the conserved constant-segment region were used to synthesize first-strand cDNA for TCR alpha and beta chains. Each cDNA library was double barcoded, with a SMART-Mk sample barcode plus Illumina barcodes, to control for contamination. TruSeq adapter sequences along with Illumina sample barcodes were introduced in two successive PCR steps. The Illumina HiSeq platform was used with custom primers to sequence TCR alpha and beta cDNA libraries. The authors' pipeline ran thus. Raw reads were processed with MiGEC to extract unique molecular identifiers, and MiXCR was used to determine CDR3 positions. For each individual, recombination models were inferred using an EM algorithm with the repgenHMM and IGoR tools. The tcR package in R was used for shared clonotype analysis, with sharing normalized by the product of cloneset sizes. Out-of-frame nonproductive sequences were analyzed to study raw recombination free of thymic and clonal selection effects. In-frame beta chains were kept once TCRdb had trimmed the public reads at Q25 with fastp and called clones with MiXCR. When rows share a CDR3 protein, they turn into one entry using the most common DNA and genes. For this entry, the V and J calls and clone size follow TCRdb and not the study's own pipeline. Within this sample are around 680,000 distinct CDR3 sequences, with approximately 9% of them counted one time only. The ten largest clones take up 0.75% to 1% of the sample.

This sample was also put to use in a study of yellow fever vaccine responses in identical twins. The second study also describes: According to the authors, in identical twins the way T cells responded to vaccination appeared partly convergent and partly personalized. In identical twins, the study followed T cell clones that responded to the vaccine with precision.

The specimen was PBMCs. The clonotype comes from a woman between 18 and 30 years old in good health. The chain is encoded by TRBV7-9 joined to TRBJ2-3, with a tentative D gene TRBD2 over 6 matching bases. The CDR3 reads CASRVVAGTDTQYF. The nucleotides read TGTGCCAGCAGGGTAGTAGCGGGCACAGATACGCAGTATTTT.